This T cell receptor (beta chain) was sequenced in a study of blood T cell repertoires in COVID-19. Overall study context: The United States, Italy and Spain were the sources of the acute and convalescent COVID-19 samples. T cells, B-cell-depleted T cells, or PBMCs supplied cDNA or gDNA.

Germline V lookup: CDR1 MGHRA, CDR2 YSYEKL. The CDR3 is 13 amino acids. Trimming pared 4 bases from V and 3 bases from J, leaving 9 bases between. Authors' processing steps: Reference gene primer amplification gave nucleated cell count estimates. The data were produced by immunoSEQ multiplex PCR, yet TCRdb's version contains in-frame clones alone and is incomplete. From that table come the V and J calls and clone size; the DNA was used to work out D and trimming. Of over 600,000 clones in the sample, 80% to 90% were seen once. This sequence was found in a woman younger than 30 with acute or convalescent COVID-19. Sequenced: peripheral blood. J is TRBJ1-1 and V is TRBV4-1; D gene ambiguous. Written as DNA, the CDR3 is TGCGCCAGCAGCCTCGGGGTGTACACTGAAGCTTTCTTT. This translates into CASSLGVYTEAFF.